This T cell receptor beta chain was sequenced for a study of cytomegalovirus exposure and HLA in healthy donors listed by TCRdb under 2017. Regarding the research as a whole: An earlier analysis of 550 to 700 of the donors reported 250 to 300 Gb of sequence data and 117 million unique TCR beta sequences from roughly 200 million T cells. Alongside the repertoire data, information on donor age, sex, ethnicity and CMV serostatus was compiled. In the later analysis, no new phenotypic data were used to find candidate immune exposures; instead, reliance was placed on TCR beta sequences and their occurrence across donors. The study used immunosequencing to profile the T cell repertoires of approximately 650 subjects and linked those repertoires to cytomegalovirus serostatus. Because of strong linkage in the cohort, a few DR-DQ haplotypes were treated as single units for association and clustering. Class I and class II HLA loci were covered by the typing at four-digit resolution. On average, around 200,000 unique TCR beta nucleotide sequences were sequenced per donor among 300 to 500 genotyped donors of the cohort, with about 19% of those sequences being non-productive. Of the approximately 400 genotyped donors, around 81% fell in the genetic ancestry cluster associated with self-reported Caucasian donors. Approximately 300 gigabases of sequencing data and 70 million to 100 million unique TCR sequences made up an early release that covered several hundred HLA-typed donors. Typing coverage varied by locus: roughly 620-640 donors for A, B, C, DRB1 and DQB1; under 550 for DQA1; about 600 for DPA1; 400 to 480 for DPB1. The study combined high-throughput TCR immunosequencing, statistical association of individual TCRs with disease status, and machine learning to predict cytomegalovirus infection status. A later genetic analysis took genome-wide SNP genotypes for about 65% of the 666 donors and used that subset as a discovery cohort. All discovery cohort repertoires had been generated on a single sequencing platform. In an earlier analysis of a few hundred of the donors, high-throughput TCR beta sequencing was used to judge whether each TCR beta V gene segment behaved as functional or pseudogenic. The aim of the study was to test whether cataloging public T cell receptors could identify signatures of past pathogen exposure. A later analysis re-examined previously published TCR beta repertoires from about 700 donors and added high-resolution HLA genotyping to investigate patterns of TCR occurrence. In addition to the first cohort of approximately 670 subjects, a separate validation cohort of approximately 110 different subjects was used.

This clone was seen a handful of times. No cognate antigen has been identified for it. No base quality information exists; no much larger clone differs at one position. General conclusions and limits of the study: At a false discovery rate of 0.05, a later analysis linked 16,951 TCR beta sequences to specific HLA alleles. Because some donors lacked HLA typing at each locus, the association tests relied only on the typed subset. Linkage disequilibrium might explain the correlated functional status among segregating V segments, but an unknown experimental factor could not be ruled out. Across donors, most TCR sequences were observed very rarely, whereas some public TCRs were present in many individuals. Several of the top co-occurrence clusters appeared to be linked to parvovirus B19, influenza, CMV and Epstein-Barr virus, according to a later analysis. In a later analysis, the rate of TCR association differed among HLA loci, with DRB1 alleles having the most associated TCRs and HLA-C alleles having the fewest. In a later genetic analysis, a missense DCLRE1C variant was associated with V-gene and J-gene trimming of TCR beta chains, and the association was replicated in an independent cohort. In an earlier analysis of 500 to 650 of the donors, most TCR beta V segments appeared in productive rearrangements about 87% or about 30% of the time, broadly matching IMGT annotations. Some IMGT-functional V segments, including TRBV6-2 and TRBV6-3, could not be told apart with the 87-base-pair reads, so those segments were excluded. In a later genetic analysis, fewer N-insertions in productive TCRs were reported among donors in an Asian-associated ancestry cluster than the roughly 700-donor mean. In vitro tests confirmed that three of the cytomegalovirus-associated TCR beta chains recognize cytomegalovirus antigens. The sequencing pipeline was judged likely to have produced a cluster of highly shared sequence variants as a technical artifact. The only immune exposure information available for the cohort was CMV serostatus. In the study, some 160 TCR beta chains were listed as associated with cytomegalovirus. Approximately 18 rarely observed V segments, including chromosome 9 orphons, were excluded from the earlier analysis of almost 600 of the donors because counts were too low. In a later analysis, HLA-associated TCR beta chains showed more clonal expansion and lower generation probabilities than non-associated chains that were equally common. A further reported finding was that TCR beta sequences accurately predicted the HLA-A and HLA-B alleles for most subjects in the first cohort. Most CMV-associated TCR beta chains appeared to be HLA-restricted in a later analysis, and the HLA associations seemed to be driven largely by CMV exposure. The classifier was reported to diagnose cytomegalovirus status with high specificity and sensitivity in both the original and validation cohorts. The presence/absence analyses assumed that sequencing depth was roughly uniform across donors, and that assumption may not be true. The cohort was sequenced for TCR beta chains only, and without alpha or paired-chain data the features that could be detected were limited. When HLA alleles, especially DR and DQ, strongly co-occurred, TCR associations were difficult to assign to individual alleles. The authors suggested that the approach could potentially be generalized to other disease states and immunological phenotypes.

The cohort comprised fewer than 700 healthy bone marrow donors. At the time of sampling, all cohort members were nominally healthy, though unrecorded immune exposures were likely present. The donor tested CMV seronegative, placing the donor among the roughly 350 seronegative members of the cohort. A peripheral blood sample was collected from each donor, and TCR beta sequencing was performed on peripheral blood mononuclear cells. Genomic DNA was extracted from the blood cell samples with the Qiagen DNeasy Blood Extraction Kit. The library was prepared using the immunoSEQ multiplex PCR assay. The multiplex PCR relied on a mix of 60 forward primers for TCR Vbeta segments and 13 reverse primers for TCR Jbeta segments. A multiplex PCR assay on genomic DNA amplified the CDR3 region of rearranged TCR beta genes. On the Illumina HiSeq System, the amplified TCR beta libraries were sequenced as 87-base-pair reads. Per the source publication's procedure: A later analysis counted approximately 84 million unique TCR beta chains across the 600 to 850 repertoires, and around 9.9 million of these chains were shared by at least two donors. Raw reads were error-corrected and collapsed into unique sequences by a nearest-neighbor algorithm in which closely related sequences were merged to remove PCR and sequencing errors. CDR3 sequences were aligned to IMGT reference sequences to assign V, D and J gene segments. Each retained sequence needed at least a six-nucleotide match to both a V gene segment and a J gene segment. Rearrangements were classified as productive when the CDR3 lacked stop codons and remained in frame with V and J, and all other rearrangements were classified as non-productive. Following IMGT convention, CDR3 was defined as the stretch from the second conserved V-encoded cysteine to the conserved J-encoded phenylalanine. The earlier analysis of about 640 of the donors excluded any sequence lacking an unambiguous match to a single V gene segment. An earlier analysis of 587 of the donors called V segments functional above 56.7% productive rearrangements and segregating when the between-donor standard deviation exceeded 5%. A statistical classification framework was built to diagnose cytomegalovirus status from the catalog of TCR beta chain sequences. In a later analysis, TCR nucleotide sequences were compared against IMGT/GENE-DB human TR gene sequences so that V and J genes could be assigned. The TCRdist pipeline was used in a later analysis to assign CDR3 sequences and most-parsimonious VDJ recombination scenarios. In a later analysis, each TCR beta chain was defined by its CDR3 amino acid sequence together with its V-gene family, and reads without a unique V-gene family were excluded. To address suspected cross-contamination and a sequencing artifact, a later analysis removed roughly 640 highly shared, low-generation-probability nucleotide sequences. In a later analysis, a clonal expansion index was calculated for each public chain from normalized within-repertoire ranks of inferred template counts. In a later analysis, generation probabilities were computed with a VDJ recombination model fitted to out-of-frame rearrangements, and the resulting probabilities were checked against IGoR. In a later analysis, TCR-TCR, TCR-HLA and TCR-CMV co-occurrence was scored with hypergeometric tests, and a repertoire-size bias correction was applied to TCR pairs. In a later analysis, false discovery rates were estimated by permuting HLA or CMV assignments 20 times. In a later analysis, co-occurring TCRs were grouped using DBSCAN, and TCRdist sequence similarity was added for clustering within HLA-allele-positive subsets. For co-occurrence clustering, repertoires with fewer than 30,000 or more than 120,000 public chains were excluded, along with about five repertoires with anomalous nucleotide sharing. Not all clones reach the TCRdb copy of this immuneACCESS table, which keeps in-frame sequences only. Checked studies attribute under half of the gap to unresolved V genes and leave the rest unexplained. Clonal size and the V and J genes are those of that table, whereas D and trimming came from the DNA. Within this sample are about 130,000 clones, with around 77% of them counted one time only. The top ten clonotypes cover 2% of the sample.

The germline V gene encodes CDR1 SGHVS and CDR2 FNYEAQ. Its CDR3 holds 16 amino acids, cysteine through phenylalanine. Just the 48-base CDR3 DNA is kept, in frame starting at base 1. The germline V and J ends show losses of 0 bases and 5 bases respectively, and no gene match explains 6 bases of the junction. The chain links TRBV7-6 with TRBJ2-5, and 10 bases in between align with TRBD2. This TCR was sampled from a man aged 25 to 45 in good health and CMV-seronegative. The source material was PBMCs. The sequenced DNA: TGTGCCAGCAGCTTAGCCGGGACTAGCGATGGGGAGACCCAGTACTTC. Its amino acids are CASSLAGTSDGETQYF.